These T cell receptor beta chains were read from a single sample in a study of T-cell memory formation after mild COVID-19. TCRdb called the 5' RACE reads again in MiXCR, with one record for every CDR3 protein. The sample gives over 150,000 distinct CDR3 sequences, roughly 23% of which show up once; roughly 23% is in the top ten. Source material: PBMCs or a T cell subset sorted from them (not recorded which). The receptors stem from an adult woman who had mild COVID-19 (a few samples of this study predate the infection). Cell type and time point are not known. Both conserved end residues are trimmed from each CDR3. The order of the fields is V gene, J gene, CDR3 protein.

TRBV7-8,TRBJ2-3,ASSSLAGYTDTQY
TRBV12-3/TRBV12-4,TRBJ1-2,ASSSAGHYGYT
TRBV7-2,TRBJ2-2,ASSVTGELF
TRBV7-6,TRBJ2-1,ASSLDLLAGGQGFYNEQF
TRBV27,TRBJ1-5,ATGQGVNQPQH
TRBV12-3/TRBV12-4,TRBJ1-1,ASINKGIMNTEAF
TRBV20-1,TRBJ1-2,SARPPDYGYT
TRBV20-1,TRBJ2-1,SARYVRDNEQF
TRBV20-1,TRBJ2-2,SASPGTGDTGELF
TRBV13,TRBJ2-7,ASSSTGLAGVKQY
TRBV6-6,TRBJ2-3,ASSYNRGTDTQY
TRBV7-9,TRBJ2-1,ASSSSGNVHNEQF
TRBV7-9,TRBJ1-2,ASSLGAIYNYGYT
TRBV27,TRBJ2-1,ASISLEGQF
TRBV7-9,TRBJ1-6,ASSSRGGLNSPLH
TRBV4-1,TRBJ2-1,ASRLANYNEQF
TRBV6-5,TRBJ1-2,ASMGGVYVSGGYT
TRBV19,TRBJ2-3,ASSIGAGAADTQY
TRBV7-9,TRBJ2-3,ASRLGGGPTDTQY
TRBV7-9,TRBJ2-7,ASSFDAESYEQY
TRBV7-6,TRBJ2-7,ASSLAETGYEQY
TRBV7-6,TRBJ2-2,ASSLDPLSGGAQTGELF
TRBV7-9,TRBJ2-3,ASSGNREELADTQY
TRBV29-1,TRBJ2-7,SVEDSGRGYEQY
TRBV6-5,TRBJ2-6,ASTEPFSGRDLGGANVLT
TRBV29-1,TRBJ2-7,SVEEVDRGFYEQY
TRBV4-2,TRBJ2-3,ASMESYTQY
TRBV7-9,TRBJ2-7,ASSPATYEQY
TRBV5-1,TRBJ2-1,ASSLGREQF
TRBV13,TRBJ2-7,ASSPHSPSYEQY
TRBV12-3/TRBV12-4,TRBJ1-1,ATAGEGAEAF
TRBV28,TRBJ1-2,ASSLETRSNYGYT
TRBV18,TRBJ2-5,ASSPDFWDSRETQY
TRBV6-6,TRBJ2-7,ASASPSESSYEQY
TRBV7-3,TRBJ1-2,ASSLMGRTDYGYT
TRBV6-5,TRBJ2-7,ASRPILAGGPYEQY
TRBV5-5,TRBJ1-1,ASSFVDRGFTEAF
TRBV7-2,TRBJ1-2,ASTHLYNRAGGYT
TRBV7-9,TRBJ2-7,ASSYPEGGSSYEQY
TRBV6-6,TRBJ1-2,ASSYTRTGSAPNYGYT
TRBV11-2,TRBJ2-3,ASSLGWLAGTDTQY
TRBV6-5,TRBJ2-5,ASSNPGQGYFSETQY
TRBV20-1,TRBJ2-7,SARDPYRAYEQY
TRBV12-3/TRBV12-4,TRBJ2-7,ASSFSSTGEQY